This T cell receptor beta chain was sequenced during a study of identical twins. The CDR3 length is 11 residues. V dropped 1 base and J dropped 8 bases, with 5 bases sitting between them. Germline V gene sequence: CDR1 SGHAT, CDR2 FQNNGV. Study-wide results and caveats: Models underestimated how often monozygotic twins shared out-of-frame TCR alpha. Rather than following the same donors, the conclusions depended on cross-sectional statistical analysis. Abundant beta clonotypes from cord blood had fewer insertions, unlike memory repertoires, which showed none.

TCRdb ran MiXCR on the 5' RACE reads and lists one entry per CDR3 protein. The sample contains approximately 240,000 distinct CDR3 sequences, around an eighth of which appear only once. About this clonotype itself: Its antigen is currently unknown.

The clonotype comes from a woman aged 18-29 years in good health. The gene calls are TRBV11-2 and TRBJ2-5; D remains ambiguous. Sequencing was carried out using memory (CD45RO+) T cells sorted from blood. For the CDR3, the DNA is TGTGCCAGCAGCTTAGGGGGAACCCAGTACTTC. Encoded protein: CASSLGGTQYF.